Presented here are 25 T cell receptor beta chains from one specimen sequenced in a study of graft-versus-host responses after intestinal transplantation. The protocol was immunoSEQ multiplex PCR, while the TCRdb copy is restricted to in-frame clones and leaves out a portion. The sample lists about 89,000 clones, approximately 92% occurring once. These receptors have no known antigen. Sequences were derived from unstimulated CD4+ T cells sorted from spleen or lymph node cells, sampled before intestinal transplant. These receptors were taken from a human donor who received an intestinal transplant.

This clone was picked up a small number of times. The rearrangement links TRBV5-1 to TRBJ1-3, with a weak D call TRBD1 (5 bases). The V gene's germline CDR1 is SGHRS and CDR2 YFSETQ. Between the trimmed V and J ends, which lost 4 bases and 4 bases, there was a span of 12 bases. CDR3 length: 14 amino acids. CDR3 nucleotide sequence: TGCGCCAGCAGCATTGCCGGGGACGGAAACACCATATATTTT. This sequence encodes CASSIAGDGNTIYF.

On this clone: The DNA is left out, because the CDR3 cannot be placed on it with certainty; the CDR3 is given as TCRdb lists it. The rearrangement links TRBV11-3 to TRBJ2-1; TRBD1, as called in the table, went unchecked against the DNA. The length of the CDR3 is 17 amino acids, counting both ends. The germline CDR1 and CDR2 sequences are SGHNT and YENEEA. The CDR3 protein is CASSLSGQGQIHNEQFF.

The chain has TRBV7-9 and TRBJ2-7; D ambiguous. V was cut by 3 bases and J by 7 bases, with 7 bases left in between. Per germline, CDR1 SEHNR and CDR2 FQNEAQ (reference sequence). The CDR3 is made up of 11 amino acids. The CDR3 DNA reads TGTGCCAGCAGCTTTGCGAGGGAGCAGTACTTC. It is translated as CASSFAREQYF.

This sequence joins TRBV11-2 and TRBJ2-7, with 10 bases that match TRBD2. The CDR3 loop spans 19 amino acids. Germline CDR1 SGHAT, CDR2 FQNNGV. After removal of 3 bases from V and 5 bases from J, the junction contained 19 bases not matched to a gene. CDR3: CASSFWKQWLAGEPNEQYF. The CDR3 coding sequence is TGTGCCAGCAGCTTCTGGAAACAGTGGCTAGCGGGAGAGCCCAACGAGCAGTACTTC. Full variable domain (remainder filled in from reference TRBV11-2 and TRBJ2-7): EAGVAQSPRYKIIEKRQSVAFWCNPISGHATLYWYQQILGQGPKLLIQFQNNGVVDDSQLPKDRFSAERLKGVDSTLKIQPAKLEDSAVYLCASSFWKQWLAGEPNEQYFGPGTRLTVT.

The rearrangement links TRBV7-8 to TRBJ1-1; 7 bases map to TRBD1. V dropped 2 bases and J dropped 0; count of bases not matched to a gene: 3. The CDR3 is 15 amino acids. Germline V CDR1 and CDR2: SGHVS, FQNEAQ. CDR3 sequence reads: CASSLTTGMNTEAFF. The CDR3 DNA reads TGTGCCAGCAGCTTAACGACAGGGATGAACACTGAAGCTTTCTTT.

The chain joins TRBV19 to TRBJ1-1; 8 bases fit TRBD1. V was clipped by 6 bases and J by 3 bases; unmatched bases: 3. The CDR3 is 13 amino acids. Germline V lookup: CDR1 LNHDA, CDR2 SQIVND (reference sequence). CDR3 loop: CASSNRGYTEAFF. Written as DNA, the CDR3 is TGTGCCAGTAGCAACAGGGGGTACACTGAAGCTTTCTTT. Together with reference TRBV19 and TRBJ1-1, the CDR3 gives the full variable domain: DGGITQSPKYLFRKEGQNVTLSCEQNLNHDAMYWYRQDPGQGLRLIYYSQIVNDFQKGDIAEGYSVSREKKESFPLTVTSAQKNPTAFYLCASSNRGYTEAFFGQGTRLTVV.

This clone appeared a single time. The chain uses TRBV5-6 and TRBJ2-1; D is unclear. The CDR3 consists of 16 residues. V lost 4 bases and J 7 bases, leaving 21 bases between the germline ends. Germline CDR1 is SGHDT and CDR2 is YYEEEE. In nucleotides, the CDR3 is TGTGCCAGCAGCCTGGGCGGCCACCCCACCGGAAATGAGCAGTTCTTC. It is translated as CASSLGGHPTGNEQFF.

The rearrangement links TRBV5-1 to TRBJ2-2; 7 nucleotides line up with TRBD2. J lost 1 base, V lost 0 bases, and 3 bases had no gene match. The CDR3 totals 16 residues. Germline CDR1 is SGHRS and CDR2 is YFSETQ. The CDR3 DNA reads as TGCGCCAGCAGCTTGGCGAGCGGGGTGAACACCGGGGAGCTGTTTTTT. This codes for CASSLASGVNTGELFF.

This clone has a single count. This chain links TRBV7-6 with TRBJ2-1, with TRBD2 as a possible D gene (6 bases). The CDR3 is 15 amino acids. Germline V gives CDR1 SGHVS, CDR2 FNYEAQ. Trimming stripped 0 bases from V and 9 bases from J, with 15 bases between. Written as DNA, the CDR3 is TGTGCCAGCAGCTTAGCTTCTAGGGGAGGCGGTGAGCAGTTCTTC. Amino acids: CASSLASRGGGEQFF.

The rearrangement joins TRBV5-1 to TRBJ2-7; TRBD2 aligns across 10 bases. Germline CDR1 is SGHRS and CDR2 is YFSETQ. The CDR3 is 17 residues long. V gave up 0 bases and J gave up 0 bases; unmatched junction bases: 6. CDR3 DNA sequence: TGCGCCAGCAGCTTGGGGACTAGCGGACCCCCCTCCTACGAGCAGTACTTC. This translates into CASSLGTSGPPSYEQYF.

V and J are TRBV21-1 and TRBJ2-5; the table's TRBD1 call for D was not verified on the DNA. The closer fit of TRBJ2-7 to the DNA end suggests the J call may be wrong. TRBV21-1 is termed a pseudogene. The CDR3 is 13 amino acids. CDR3 nucleotide sequence: TGTGCCAGAAAAGGAACAGGTACCTACGAGCAGTACTTC. Its translation is CARKGTGTYEQYF.

This chain uses TRBV2 with TRBJ2-1; D not resolved. Germline CDR1 and CDR2: SNHLY and FYNNEI. The CDR3 has 12 residues. Trimming pared 7 bases from V and 4 bases from J, leaving 8 bases between. CDR3 protein: CASIGLYNEQFF. CDR3 nucleotides: TGTGCCAGCATAGGGCTTTACAATGAGCAGTTCTTC.

This clone is a singleton in its sample. The V and J genes are TRBV5-4 and TRBJ2-1; D perhaps matches TRBD1 (6 bases). Per the germline V gene, CDR1 is SGHNT and CDR2 is YYREEE (reference sequence). The V end lost 4 bases, the J end lost 3 bases, and 17 bases lay between the germline ends. This CDR3 has 16 residues. CDR3 in DNA: TGTGCCAGCAGCGGTCTCCGGGACAAGAACTACAATGAGCAGTTCTTC. It encodes CASSGLRDKNYNEQFF.

The V gene is TRBV11-2, the J gene TRBJ1-5, with 7 bases aligning to TRBD1. Germline CDR1 reads SGHAT; CDR2 reads FQNNGV. CDR3 length: 14 residues. Trimming took 5 bases from V and 6 from J; bases not matched to a gene: 7. The CDR3 here is CASSHTGEGQPQHF. CDR3 coding DNA: TGTGCCAGCAGCCATACAGGGGAAGGTCAGCCCCAGCATTTT. Based on the CDR3 plus reference TRBV11-2 and TRBJ1-5, the full variable domain is EAGVAQSPRYKIIEKRQSVAFWCNPISGHATLYWYQQILGQGPKLLIQFQNNGVVDDSQLPKDRFSAERLKGVDSTLKIQPAKLEDSAVYLCASSHTGEGQPQHFGDGTRLSIL.

This rearrangement joins TRBV5-4 to TRBJ2-5, with D uncertain. CDR3 size: 15 residues. Trimming shortened V by 0 bases and J by 3 bases, and 12 bases separated the two germline ends. CDR1 is SGHNT, CDR2 YYREEE, per germline (reference sequence). The CDR3 coding sequence is TGTGCCAGCAGCTTGGATGGGGTTAGGGAAGAGACCCAGTACTTC. It is translated as CASSLDGVREETQYF.

This clone was seen only once. The gene calls are TRBV29-1 and TRBJ2-3; 10 positions match TRBD2. Germline-derived CDR1 and CDR2 are SQVTM and ANQGSEA. This CDR3 is 14 amino acids long. V was clipped by 6 bases and J by 3 bases; unmatched bases: 6. For the CDR3, the DNA is TGCAGCGTAGCTAGCGGGAGTCATACAGATACGCAGTATTTT. This sequence encodes CSVASGSHTDTQYF.

The chain joins TRBV4-1 to TRBJ1-2; 10 bases match TRBD1. In germline, CDR1 is MGHRA, CDR2 YSYEKL. CDR3 length: 15 amino acids. The junction had 6 bases not matched to a gene; V was cut back by 0 bases and J by 8 bases. Here the CDR3 reads CASSQDLGTGAGYTF. The CDR3 bases are TGCGCCAGCAGCCAAGACCTAGGGACAGGGGCGGGCTACACCTTC.

The chain couples TRBV19 to TRBJ2-3, with 8 positions matching TRBD2. Trimming cost V 7 bases and J 5 bases; bases outside gene matches: 8. Germline lookup yields CDR1 LNHDA and CDR2 SQIVND (reference sequence). The CDR3 extends over 14 amino acids. The CDR3, as DNA: TGTGCCAGTAAAGACGGGAGGGCCGTAGATACGCAGTATTTT. This translates into CASKDGRAVDTQYF.

The V call is TRBV7-3, the J call TRBJ2-3, with 15 bases fitting TRBD2. J was trimmed by 4 bases and V by 2 bases; bases with no gene match: 1. Germline V CDR1 and CDR2: SGHTA, FQGTGA. The CDR3 runs 16 residues. The DNA for the CDR3 is TGTGCCAGCAGCTTAGGACTAGCGGGAGGGGCAGATACGCAGTATTTT. Amino acids: CASSLGLAGGADTQYF. The full variable domain, rest sourced from reference TRBV7-3 and TRBJ2-3, is GAGVSQTPSNKVTEKGKYVELRCDPISGHTALYWYRQSLGQGPEFLIYFQGTGAADDSGLPNDRFFAVRPEGSVSTLKIQRTERGDSAVYLCASSLGLAGGADTQYFGPGTRLTVL.

The CDR3 region is CASSAPGDRGANVLTF. The CDR3 nucleotides read TGTGCCAGCAGCGCCCCAGGGGATAGGGGGGCCAACGTCCTGACTTTC. This chain links TRBV5-6 with TRBJ2-6; the D gene is possibly TRBD1 (6 bases). The CDR3 is made up of 16 amino acids. V lost 4 bases, J lost 4 bases, and 15 bases lay in between. CDR1 SGHDT and CDR2 YYEEEE come from the germline V gene.

The rearrangement uses TRBV7-9 and TRBJ2-1; maybe TRBD2 (6 bases). V was pared by 2 bases and J by 7 bases, with 18 bases between. The CDR3 consists of 16 residues. From germline, CDR1 is SEHNR and CDR2 FQNEAQ (reference sequence). The CDR3 region has the DNA TGTGCCAGCAGCTTAAATCCGGCCATGGAGGGGAATGAGCAGTTCTTC. Protein product: CASSLNPAMEGNEQFF.

V is TRBV7-8 and J is TRBJ2-1; 9 nucleotides line up with TRBD1. CDR1 is SGHVS and CDR2 is FQNEAQ in the germline V gene. This CDR3 comprises 14 residues. Losses at the gene ends were 7 bases for V and 5 bases for J; bases not matched to a gene: 6. CDR3 region: CASNRGQGHNEQFF. The DNA for the CDR3 is TGTGCCAGCAATAGGGGACAGGGTCACAATGAGCAGTTCTTC.

The genes are TRBV7-9 and TRBJ2-6; TRBD1 or TRBD2 may be the D gene (6 bases each). This CDR3 region has 18 residues. The germline V gene has CDR1 SEHNR and CDR2 FQNEAQ (reference sequence). The V end was cut by 5 bases, the J end by 3 bases, with 20 bases between. Here the CDR3 DNA reads TGTGCCAGCAGCCAATCCTTAGGGGGGCATGGTGGGGCCAACGTCCTGACTTTC. Translated: CASSQSLGGHGGANVLTF.

This clone was counted a single time. This chain uses TRBV7-8 with TRBJ2-1, with 9 bases aligning to TRBD2. CDR1 SGHVS and CDR2 FQNEAQ come from the germline V gene. The CDR3 contains 14 residues. Trimming removed 5 bases from V and 4 bases from J; junction bases left unmatched: 3. CDR3 sequence reads: CASSRTSDYNEQFF. DNA of the CDR3: TGTGCCAGCAGCCGGACTAGCGATTACAATGAGCAGTTCTTC.

The rearrangement links TRBV6-5 to TRBJ1-2, with a tentative D call TRBD1 (5 bases). V lost 6 bases, J lost 4 bases, and 9 bases lay in between. The CDR3 length is 12 residues. Germline V gene lookup returns CDR1 MNHEY and CDR2 SVGAGI. The CDR3 is CASSRQTYGYTF. DNA of the CDR3: TGTGCCAGCAGCCGACAGACCTATGGCTACACCTTC.